The 23 T cell receptor beta chains reported below all come from one sample, sequenced in a study of blood T cell repertoires in COVID-19. The data were produced by immunoSEQ multiplex PCR, yet TCRdb's version contains in-frame clones alone and is incomplete. The sample gives tens of thousands of clones, around 83% of which show up once; approximately 9.1% is in the top ten. The sample comprised peripheral blood. The receptors shown here come from a human donor in a cohort sampled during active COVID-19.

V is TRBV15 and J is TRBJ2-2, with 11 bases aligning to TRBD2. Trimming cost V 3 bases and J 3 bases; bases outside gene matches: 3. Per the germline V gene, CDR1 is LNHNV and CDR2 is YYDKDF (reference sequence). This CDR3 spans 16 amino acids. CDR3 residues: CATSSQGLADTGELFF. The CDR3 DNA sequence: TGTGCCACCAGCAGCCAGGGACTAGCGGACACCGGGGAGCTGTTTTTT.

The chain employs TRBV2 and TRBJ1-5, with D perhaps matching TRBD1 (6 bases). The CDR3 sequence is 14 residues long. V was cut by 6 bases and J by 5 bases, with 14 bases left in between. The germline V gene encodes CDR1 SNHLY and CDR2 FYNNEI. CDR3 sequence (DNA): TGTGCCAGCAGAGAACGGACAGACTATCAGCCCCAGCATTTT. The encoded protein is CASRERTDYQPQHF.

The genes are TRBV6-5 and TRBJ2-7, with a possible D match to TRBD1 (6 bases). V was pared by 5 bases and J by 3 bases, with 8 bases between. The CDR3 covers 12 residues. CDR1 is MNHEY and CDR2 is SVGAGI in the germline V gene. CDR3 sequence reads: CASSQGIYEQYF. CDR3 bases: TGTGCCAGCAGTCAGGGGATCTACGAGCAGTACTTC.

The rearrangement joins TRBV2 to TRBJ1-2, with D unclear. The CDR3 is 13 residues long. V lost 7 bases to trimming and J lost 4 bases, with 13 bases between them. The germline V gene encodes CDR1 SNHLY and CDR2 FYNNEI. CDR3 DNA: TGTGCCAGCAACAAGGACGGGATCTATGGCTACACCTTC. Residues: CASNKDGIYGYTF.

This clone occurred once. The V gene is TRBV5-6, the J gene TRBJ1-2; D is uncertain. Trimming cost V 4 bases and J 1 base, with 11 bases left between them. The CDR3 totals 14 residues. Germline loops: CDR1 SGHDT, CDR2 YYEEEE. The CDR3 DNA sequence: TGTGCCAGCAGCCGACCTAGGTTTAACTATGGCTACACCTTC. This codes for CASSRPRFNYGYTF.

This rearrangement joins TRBV5-4 to TRBJ2-6; D unresolved. Germline loops: CDR1 SGHNT, CDR2 YYREEE (reference sequence). V lost 3 bases to trimming and J lost 3 bases, with 10 bases between them. This CDR3 has 15 amino acids. The CDR3: CASSSQSSGANVLTF. Here the CDR3 DNA reads TGTGCCAGCAGCTCACAGTCAAGTGGGGCCAACGTCCTGACTTTC.

This rearrangement joins TRBV18 to TRBJ1-1; tentatively, D is TRBD1 (5 bases). The CDR3 contains 14 residues. CDR1 and CDR2 (germline): KGHSH, LQKENI. Trimming pared 3 bases from V and 1 base from J, leaving 9 bases between. The chain's CDR3 is CASSPGGPNTEAFF. Written as DNA, the CDR3 is TGTGCCAGCTCACCGGGGGGACCGAACACTGAAGCTTTCTTT.

This chain joins TRBV27 and TRBJ2-7; no firm D call. Germline V gives CDR1 MNHEY, CDR2 SMNVEV (reference sequence). The CDR3 sequence is 14 residues long. The ends were cut back, 2 bases at V and 1 base at J, with 9 bases in the middle. For the CDR3, the DNA is TGTGCCAGCAGTTTAGTGGGCTATTCCTACGAGCAGTACTTC. This translates into CASSLVGYSYEQYF.

The chain links TRBV9 to TRBJ1-3, with D uncertain. CDR1 and CDR2 from the germline V gene are SGDLS and YYNGEE. V was clipped by 0 bases and J by 4 bases, with 17 bases between them. The CDR3 has 17 residues. The CDR3 region has the DNA TGTGCCAGCAGCGTAGTGGGTGGGCAAGGAGGAGGAAACACCATATATTTT. It specifies CASSVVGGQGGGNTIYF.

V is TRBV12-2 and J is TRBJ2-1; the table calls TRBD2, which could not be checked here. TRBV12-2 is listed as a pseudogene. The CDR3 contains 14 residues. CDR3 DNA: TGTGCAAGTCGCCCCCCCTGGCGGGGCAATGAGCAGTTCTTC. It encodes CASRPPWRGNEQFF.

The rearrangement joins TRBV18 to TRBJ2-1; 8 bases line up with TRBD1. V shed 3 bases, J shed 2 bases, and the junction held 3 bases outside the gene matches. There are 15 residues in the CDR3. The V gene's germline CDR1 is KGHSH and CDR2 LQKENI. Here the CDR3 DNA reads TGTGCCAGCTCACCGGGACAGGTGACCTACAATGAGCAGTTCTTC. This translates into CASSPGQVTYNEQFF.

The rearrangement links TRBV28 to TRBJ2-1; D is unclear. V lost 3 bases and J lost 9, with 6 bases in between. The germline V gene has CDR1 MDHEN and CDR2 SYDVKM. The CDR3 spans 11 residues. The CDR3 region has the DNA TGTGCCAGCAGTTTTTCTATTGAGCAGTTCTTC. Its protein is CASSFSIEQFF.

J is TRBJ1-1 and V is TRBV7-6; D may be TRBD1 (5 bases). CDR3 length: 15 residues. Looked up from germline, CDR1 is SGHVS and CDR2 is FNYEAQ. The V and J ends lost 2 bases and 4 bases respectively, with 14 bases between them. CDR3 nucleotide sequence: TGTGCCAGCAGCTTAATGGCAGCCGGGGGCACTGAAGCTTTCTTT. It encodes CASSLMAAGGTEAFF.

This chain uses TRBV7-6 with TRBJ1-3; perhaps TRBD1 as D (5 bases). From germline, CDR1 is SGHVS and CDR2 FNYEAQ. CDR3 length equals 16 residues. The V gene lost 2 bases and the J gene lost 2 bases, with 13 bases spanning the gap. The CDR3 is CASSLRKGLPGNTIYF. DNA of the CDR3: TGTGCCAGCAGCTTAAGAAAGGGACTGCCTGGAAACACCATATATTTT.

This clone has just a few counts. This rearrangement joins TRBV19 to TRBJ2-7, with TRBD2 identical over 8 bases. V shed 3 bases, J shed 0 bases, and the junction held 4 bases outside the gene matches. The CDR3 contains 15 residues. In germline, CDR1 is LNHDA, CDR2 SQIVND (reference sequence). The CDR3 reads CASSMGAGGSYEQYF. DNA for the CDR3: TGTGCCAGTAGTATGGGTGCGGGAGGCTCCTACGAGCAGTACTTC.

The J gene is TRBJ2-7, the V gene TRBV15, with TRBD1 matching over 7 bases. Germline V CDR1 and CDR2: LNHNV, YYDKDF (reference sequence). Losses at the gene ends were 11 bases for V and 2 bases for J; bases not matched to a gene: 9. The CDR3 consists of 13 residues. This CDR3 is CAPSTGKAYEQYF. CDR3 nucleotides: TGTGCCCCTTCGACAGGGAAGGCCTACGAGCAGTACTTC. Supplemented by reference TRBV15 and TRBJ2-7, the full variable domain reads DAMVIQNPRYQVTQFGKPVTLSCSQTLNHNVMYWYQQKSSQAPKLLFHYYDKDFNNEADTPDNFQSRRPNTSFCFLDIRSPGLGDTAMYLCAPSTGKAYEQYFGPGTRLTVT.

J is TRBJ1-2 and V is TRBV5-1; TRBD1 agrees at 7 bases. CDR3 length equals 15 residues. Germline V gene sequence: CDR1 SGHRS, CDR2 YFSETQ. J gave up 4 bases and V 4 bases, and 10 bases lay outside the gene matches. The DNA for the CDR3 is TGCGCCAGCAGCCCAGGACAGGTTGGAGGCTATGGCTACACCTTC. This encodes CASSPGQVGGYGYTF.

This chain links TRBV27 with TRBJ2-7, with D perhaps TRBD1 (5 bases). V lost 0 bases, J lost 3 bases, and 12 bases lay in between. This CDR3 contains 15 residues. Looked up from germline, CDR1 is MNHEY and CDR2 is SMNVEV (reference sequence). The CDR3 DNA sequence: TGTGCCAGCAGTTTATCGTTGAGGACAATCTACGAGCAGTACTTC. The encoded protein is CASSLSLRTIYEQYF.

V gene TRBV2 combines with J gene TRBJ1-3; D is unclear. V was cut by 7 bases and J by 2 bases, with 12 bases left in between. The CDR3 is 14 residues long. The germline V gene encodes CDR1 SNHLY and CDR2 FYNNEI. The DNA for the CDR3 is TGTGCCAGCACCCCGACAATAACTGGAAACACCATATATTTT. This codes for CASTPTITGNTIYF.

The rearrangement joins TRBV2 to TRBJ2-2; 8 positions match TRBD2. The CDR3 contains 14 residues. V gave up 7 bases and J gave up 4 bases; unmatched junction bases: 5. Germline CDR1 and CDR2: SNHLY and FYNNEI. The chain's CDR3 is CASMERESTGELFF. The CDR3, as DNA: TGTGCCAGCATGGAGCGGGAGTCCACCGGGGAGCTGTTTTTT.

J is TRBJ2-7 and V is TRBV10-2; TRBD1 matches 9 bases. Germline V lookup: CDR1 WSHSY, CDR2 SAAADI. The CDR3 extends over 12 amino acids. V lost 11 bases and J lost 5; bases outside the gene matches: 7. The CDR3: CAADRGRHEQYF. Here the CDR3 DNA reads TGCGCCGCGGACAGGGGTCGCCACGAGCAGTACTTC.

This chain connects TRBV19 to TRBJ2-2; D is perhaps TRBD2 (6 bases). The CDR3 extends over 16 amino acids. Trimming shortened V by 8 bases and J by 5 bases, and 21 bases separated the two germline ends. CDR1 is LNHDA and CDR2 is SQIVND in the germline V gene (reference sequence). CDR3 sequence: CASQGWRGAGTGELFF. For the CDR3, the DNA is TGTGCCAGTCAGGGTTGGCGCGGGGCGGGGACCGGGGAGCTGTTTTTT. Full variable domain (missing parts from reference TRBV19 and TRBJ2-2): DGGITQSPKYLFRKEGQNVTLSCEQNLNHDAMYWYRQDPGQGLRLIYYSQIVNDFQKGDIAEGYSVSREKKESFPLTVTSAQKNPTAFYLCASQGWRGAGTGELFFGEGSRLTVL.

The chain joins TRBV28 to TRBJ2-7; TRBD1 aligns across 7 bases. The CDR3 is 15 amino acids. Unmatched junction bases numbered 11, after V lost 5 bases and J lost 4 bases. Germline values: CDR1 MDHEN, CDR2 SYDVKM. The CDR3 protein is CASSLAGTVAYEQYF. For the CDR3, the DNA is TGTGCCAGCAGTCTAGCCGGGACAGTGGCTTACGAGCAGTACTTC.